A single T cell receptor beta chain is shown here with its context. Its antigen remains unknown. The CDR3 is made up of 19 amino acids. V dropped 1 base and J dropped 5; count of bases not matched to a gene: 11. Germline V gene sequence: CDR1 SGHVS, CDR2 FQNEAQ. This entry belongs to a study of shared clonotypes between healthy human individuals. Points from the study as a whole: In contrast to clonotypes shared by all four donors, non-shared clonotypes had lower generation probabilities.

Original processing methods: Filtering differed because ImmunoSEQ produced junction-only sequences that carried no quality scores. Method: immunoSEQ multiplex PCR; TCRdb's copy keeps in-frame clones and lacks some. Clonal size and the V and J genes are those of that table, whereas D and trimming came from the DNA. This table holds over 2 million clones, 85% to 95% found once. Every one of the donors was a Caucasian adult that lived in Nashville, Tennessee. Sequenced sample: naive CD4+ T cells from PBMCs. Subset of the sample: CD45RA+ positively selected. The chain is built from TRBV7-8 and TRBJ2-2, with 12 bases that match TRBD1. This receptor was identified in a man in his late teens or twenties in good health. Some clones in this sample may be carry-over from other donors' samples. This CDR3 reads CASSLGGPRDRGQTGELFF. In DNA form, the CDR3 reads TGTGCCAGCAGCTTAGGGGGCCCCCGGGACAGGGGGCAGACCGGGGAGCTGTTTTTT. The variable domain in full, completed from reference TRBV7-8 and TRBJ2-2, reads GAGVSQSPRYKVAKRGQDVALRCDPISGHVSLFWYQQALGQGPEFLTYFQNEAQLDKSGLPSDRFFAERPEGSVSTLKIQRTQQEDSAVYLCASSLGGPRDRGQTGELFFGEGSRLTVL.